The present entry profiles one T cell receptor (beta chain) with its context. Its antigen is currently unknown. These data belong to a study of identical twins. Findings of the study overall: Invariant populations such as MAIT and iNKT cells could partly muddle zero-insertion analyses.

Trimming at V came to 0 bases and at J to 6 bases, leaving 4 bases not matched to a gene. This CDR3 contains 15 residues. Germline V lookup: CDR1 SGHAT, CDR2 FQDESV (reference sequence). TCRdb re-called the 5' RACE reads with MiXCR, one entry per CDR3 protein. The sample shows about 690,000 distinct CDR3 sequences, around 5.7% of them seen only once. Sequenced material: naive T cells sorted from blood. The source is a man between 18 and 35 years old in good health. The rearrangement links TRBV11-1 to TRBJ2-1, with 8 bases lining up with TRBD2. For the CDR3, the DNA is TGTGCCAGCAGCTTAGCACTAGCGGTATCCAATGAGCAGTTCTTC. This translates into CASSLALAVSNEQFF.